The 16 T cell receptor beta chains given below trace back to one sample, sequenced in a study of blood T cell repertoires in COVID-19. The protocol was immunoSEQ multiplex PCR, while the TCRdb copy is restricted to in-frame clones and leaves out a portion. The repertoire holds 300,000 to 400,000 clones, with 75% to 90% as singletons. Sample: PBMCs or T cells enriched from blood (not recorded which). The receptors originated from a man aged 30 to 39 who had recovered from COVID-19.

This chain uses TRBV4-2 with TRBJ2-5; TRBD1 is a possible D gene (6 bases). CDR1 LGHNA and CDR2 YNFKEQ come from the germline V gene. V was shortened by 2 bases and J by 4 bases, with 11 bases between the two germline ends. This CDR3 is 14 amino acids long. The CDR3 protein is CASSQTTGRETQYF. Here the CDR3 DNA reads TGTGCCAGCAGCCAAACAACAGGGAGAGAGACCCAGTACTTC.

CDR3 protein: CASSSGGNSYEQYF. CDR3 bases: TGCGCCAGCAGCTCAGGGGGTAACTCCTACGAGCAGTACTTC. The chain links TRBV5-1 to TRBJ2-7; the match to TRBD1 covers 7 bases. CDR3 length equals 14 residues. The V and J ends lost 3 bases and 0 bases, in that order; junction bases with no gene match: 3. The germline V gene has CDR1 SGHRS and CDR2 YFSETQ.

This chain connects TRBV21-1 to TRBJ1-1. TRBV21-1 is a known pseudogene. CDR3 length: 15 amino acids. The CDR3 DNA follows: TGTGCCAGCAGCAAAGTGGGAGAACAGAACACTGAAGCTTTCTTT. As protein: CASSKVGEQNTEAFF.

J is TRBJ2-4 and V is TRBV6-1, with TRBD2 identical over 14 bases. The CDR3 is 18 residues long. After removal of 2 bases from V and 1 base from J, the junction contained 4 bases not matched to a gene. The germline CDR1 and CDR2 sequences are MNHNS and SASEGT. The CDR3 loop is CASSERLAGGLAKNIQYF. The CDR3 DNA sequence: TGTGCCAGCAGTGAAAGACTAGCGGGGGGGCTGGCCAAAAACATTCAGTACTTC.

The chain couples TRBV19 to TRBJ1-1; 9 bases match TRBD1. The V and J ends lost 6 bases and 4 bases, in that order; junction bases with no gene match: 6. The CDR3 covers 14 residues. The germline gives CDR1 LNHDA, CDR2 SQIVND (reference sequence). The CDR3 spells CASSGGDRVTEAFF. The CDR3 DNA reads TGTGCCAGTAGCGGAGGGGACAGGGTCACTGAAGCTTTCTTT.

This chain uses TRBV11-2 with TRBJ1-4; TRBD1 might be the D (5 bases). The V end was cut by 5 bases, the J end by 0 bases, with 13 bases between. In germline, CDR1 is SGHAT, CDR2 FQNNGV. The CDR3 length is 16 residues. The DNA of the CDR3 is TGTGCCAGCAGCCAGGGAGGTCAAGCAACTAATGAAAAACTGTTTTTT. Translating it yields CASSQGGQATNEKLFF.

This chain joins TRBV7-9 and TRBJ1-6; TRBD1 matches at 10 bases. Looked up from germline, CDR1 is SEHNR and CDR2 is FQNEAQ (reference sequence). V gave up 8 bases and J gave up 7 bases; unmatched junction bases: 5. This CDR3 spans 14 amino acids. The CDR3 DNA sequence: TGTGCCAGCGGCCCGGGACAGGGGAATTCACCCCTCCACTTT. Residues: CASGPGQGNSPLHF.

Regarding this clone: A read error may produce the germline difference seen at one junction end. The chain couples TRBV2 to TRBJ2-7; D possibly corresponds to TRBD2 (5 bases). The CDR3 has 12 residues. Germline CDR1 reads SNHLY; CDR2 reads FYNNEI. The CDR3 sequence is CASSEVGESAWF. The CDR3 region has the DNA TGTGCCAGCAGTGAAGTGGGAGAATCAGCATGGTTC.

V is TRBV21-1 and J is TRBJ2-2; the table's D call of TRBD2 was not tested on the DNA. TRBV21-1 is a known pseudogene. This CDR3 region has 13 residues. The CDR3: CASTGTTTGELFF. CDR3 nucleotide sequence: TGTGCCAGCACTGGTACTACGACCGGGGAGCTGTTTTTT.

The chain has TRBV2 and TRBJ2-2, with 10 bases matching TRBD1. This CDR3 has 16 residues. The germline CDR1 and CDR2 sequences are SNHLY and FYNNEI. Trimming took 4 bases from V and 1 from J; bases not matched to a gene: 3. CDR3 region: CASSATGGMNTGELFF. CDR3 nucleotide sequence: TGTGCCAGCAGTGCGACAGGGGGCATGAACACCGGGGAGCTGTTTTTT.

V gene TRBV9 combines with J gene TRBJ1-6; 9 nucleotides match TRBD1. The germline V gene has CDR1 SGDLS and CDR2 YYNGEE. Losses at the gene ends were 2 bases for V and 7 bases for J; bases not matched to a gene: 4. The CDR3 covers 15 residues. CDR3 protein: CASSVTGGQNSPLHF. The DNA of the CDR3 is TGTGCCAGCAGCGTTACAGGGGGCCAAAATTCACCCCTCCACTTT.

The V gene is TRBV24-1, the J gene TRBJ1-2, with D unresolved. V was pared by 2 bases and J by 4 bases, with 4 bases between. Germline loops: CDR1 KGHDR, CDR2 SFDVKD. The CDR3 runs to 12 residues. CDR3 region: CATSDYSYGYTF. The CDR3 region has the DNA TGTGCCACCAGTGATTACAGCTATGGCTACACCTTC.

V is TRBV14 and J is TRBJ1-1; D might be TRBD1 (6 bases). The CDR3 has 13 residues. V lost 4 bases and J 1 base, leaving 7 bases between the germline ends. Germline V gene sequence: CDR1 SGHDN, CDR2 FVKESK. The CDR3 DNA reads as TGTGCCAGCAGCCGGGGACAGAACACTGAAGCTTTCTTT. This codes for CASSRGQNTEAFF.

The chain carries TRBV25-1 and TRBJ1-3, with D unresolved. CDR3 size: 14 residues. Trimming stripped 7 bases from V and 0 bases from J, with 10 bases between. The germline V gene has CDR1 MGHDK and CDR2 SYGVNS. Here the CDR3 reads CASTSTGSGNTIYF. The CDR3 bases are TGTGCCAGCACCTCAACGGGCTCTGGAAACACCATATATTTT.

This clone was counted once. V is TRBV28 and J is TRBJ1-5; 8 bases align to TRBD1. This CDR3 region has 14 residues. The junction had 6 bases not matched to a gene; V was cut back by 5 bases and J by 6 bases. CDR1 and CDR2 (germline): MDHEN, SYDVKM. CDR3 in amino acids: CASSTRTGPQPQHF. DNA for the CDR3: TGTGCCAGCAGTACACGGACAGGGCCTCAGCCCCAGCATTTT.

This chain uses TRBV7-9 with TRBJ2-3, with 9 bases aligning to TRBD2. V dropped 1 base and J dropped 4; count of bases not matched to a gene: 6. The CDR3 is 16 amino acids. Germline values: CDR1 SEHNR, CDR2 FQNEAQ (reference sequence). CDR3 sequence: CASSLGASGVADTQYF. In nucleotides, the CDR3 is TGTGCCAGCAGCTTAGGGGCTAGCGGGGTTGCAGATACGCAGTATTTT.